This TCR beta chain was sequenced in a study of regulatory T cells in long-lasting Graves disease. Study conclusions and caveats: Only a small sample size was used, which may have cut accuracy.

This clonotype came up a few times. Its target is not known. The sample's time point: newly diagnosed GD, antithyroid drugs for less than 3 months. PBMCs provided the RNA from which the TCR library was made. The V and J ends lost 7 bases and 0 bases respectively, with 10 bases between them. The CDR3 covers 15 residues. With iRepertoire HTBI primers and Arm-PCR of CDR3 regions, TCR beta libraries were built. In the original analysis: Sample data revealed fewer than 70 TRBV and 14 TRBJ segments. MiXCR was run by TCRdb on the multiplex PCR reads, yielding one entry per CDR3 protein. The V and J calls come from TCRdb's annotation, not from the publication. The sample has about 620,000 distinct CDR3 sequences; 15% to 20% are singletons. This sample was also put to use in a study of T cells in Graves' hyperthyroidism and ophthalmopathy. That publication notes: Diagnosis relied on clinical symptoms, serum thyroxine and TRAb, thyroid ultrasound and orbital computed tomography. Most thyroid clonotypes expanded above 0.001 were also detected in blood.

The sequencing here drew on peripheral blood mononuclear cells (PBMCs), taken at new diagnosis, from a patient treated with antithyroid drugs. The TCR was taken from a woman in her 30s with Graves disease. The chain combines TRBV12-3 or TRBV12-4 with TRBJ1-6; D unclear. The CDR3, as DNA: TGTGCCAGCACCCAACAAAGCTCCTATAATTCACCCCTCCACTTT. It codes for CASTQQSSYNSPLHF.